The table lists the clone carrying this T cell receptor beta chain with a few counts. Method: immunoSEQ multiplex PCR; TCRdb's copy keeps in-frame clones and lacks some. This table has a few hundred thousand clones, 70% to 90% appearing once. The data stem from a study of blood T cell repertoires in COVID-19. Background on the study: From T cells, B-cell-depleted T cells, or PBMCs came the material, which was cDNA or gDNA.

The CDR3 extends over 13 amino acids. The V end was cut by 5 bases, the J end by 0 bases, with 7 bases between. Germline CDR1 is LGHDT and CDR2 is YNNKEL (reference sequence). The chain links TRBV3-1 (or the pseudogene TRBV3-2) to TRBJ1-1; TRBD1 is a possible D gene (5 bases). The sequenced sample consisted of peripheral blood. The receptor was isolated from a man aged 18-30 years with active or convalescent COVID-19. In DNA, the CDR3 is TGTGCCAGCAGCGACAGCATGAACACTGAAGCTTTCTTT. Its protein product is CASSDSMNTEAFF.